The entry that follows covers one T cell receptor (beta chain) sequence. These data belong to a study of CD8+CD57+ T cells in acquired aplastic anemia. Genomic DNA constituted the template upon which TCR beta VDJ and CDR3 profiling was performed. From the reads, TCRdb called clonotypes with MiXCR, one entry per CDR3 protein. The sample records 150,000 to 200,000 distinct CDR3 sequences, around 48% being singletons. The patients chosen for sequencing had shown expansion of CD8+CD57+ cells (detected by flow cytometry). Patients uniformly had severe acquired aplastic anemia. The CDR3 sequence is 15 residues long. Trimming cost V 2 bases and J 5 bases; bases outside gene matches: 4. The germline V gene encodes CDR1 MGHDK and CDR2 SYGVNS.

Sequencing input: sorted CD4+, CD8+, or CD8+CD57+ T cells (not recorded which) from PBMCs. This TCR came from a human donor with aplastic anemia. V gene TRBV25-1 combines with J gene TRBJ2-1; 9 bases are shared with TRBD2. The CDR3 reads CASSERASGDNEQFF. The CDR3 region has the DNA TGTGCCAGCAGTGAAAGGGCTAGCGGGGACAATGAGCAGTTCTTC. The full variable domain, its missing parts supplied by reference TRBV25-1 and TRBJ2-1, is EADIYQTPRYLVIGTGKKITLECSQTMGHDKMYWYQQDPGMELHLIHYSYGVNSTEKGDLSSESTVSRIRTEHFPLTLESARPSHTSQYLCASSERASGDNEQFFGPGTRLTVL.